One T cell receptor (beta chain) is described in this entry. TCRdb's copy holds only in-frame clones and misses some; the assay was immunoSEQ multiplex PCR. The sample lists around 50,000 clones; about 96% were seen once. The entry originates in a study of technical replicates of blood from a few donors. Sample: T cells isolated from PBMCs. This TCR came from a human donor in good health.

In DNA form, the CDR3 reads TGCGCCAGCAGCTTGTATTACGAGTGGGCTAGCGGAGGCGAGCAGTACTTC. Translation gives CASSLYYEWASGGEQYF. The chain is built from TRBV5-1 and TRBJ2-7; 7 nucleotides match TRBD2. Trimming took 1 base from V and 6 from J; bases not matched to a gene: 16. Germline V gene data show CDR1 as SGHRS and CDR2 as YFSETQ. CDR3 length: 17 amino acids.